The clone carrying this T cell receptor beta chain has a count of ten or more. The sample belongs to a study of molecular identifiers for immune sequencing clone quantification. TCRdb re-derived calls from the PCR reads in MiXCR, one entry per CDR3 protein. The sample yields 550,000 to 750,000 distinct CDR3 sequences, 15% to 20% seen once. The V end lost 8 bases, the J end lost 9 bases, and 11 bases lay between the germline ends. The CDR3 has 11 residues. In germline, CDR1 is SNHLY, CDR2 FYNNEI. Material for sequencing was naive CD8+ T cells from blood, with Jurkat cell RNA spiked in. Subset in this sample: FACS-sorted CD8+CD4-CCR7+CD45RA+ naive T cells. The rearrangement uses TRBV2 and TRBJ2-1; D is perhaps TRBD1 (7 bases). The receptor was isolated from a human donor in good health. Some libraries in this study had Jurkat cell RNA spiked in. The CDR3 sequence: CASQGGTEQFF. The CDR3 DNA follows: TGTGCCAGCCAGGGGGGTACTGAGCAGTTCTTC. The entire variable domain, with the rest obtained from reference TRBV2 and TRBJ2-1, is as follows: EPEVTQTPSHQVTQMGQEVILRCVPISNHLYFYWYRQILGQKVEFLVSFYNNEISEKSEIFDDQFSVERPDGSNFTLKIRSTKLEDSAMYFCASQGGTEQFFGPGTRLTVL.